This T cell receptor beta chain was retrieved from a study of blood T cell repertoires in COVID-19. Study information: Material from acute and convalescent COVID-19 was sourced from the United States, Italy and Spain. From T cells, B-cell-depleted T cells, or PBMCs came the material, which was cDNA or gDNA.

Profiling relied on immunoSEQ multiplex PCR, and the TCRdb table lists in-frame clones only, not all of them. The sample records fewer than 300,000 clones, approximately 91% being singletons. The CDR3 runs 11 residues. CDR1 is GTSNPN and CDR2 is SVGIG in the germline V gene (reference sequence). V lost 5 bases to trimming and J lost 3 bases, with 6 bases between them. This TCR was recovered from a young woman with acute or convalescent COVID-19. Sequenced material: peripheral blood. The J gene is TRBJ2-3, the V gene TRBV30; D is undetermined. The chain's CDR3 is CAWELTDTQYF. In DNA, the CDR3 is TGTGCCTGGGAGCTTACAGATACGCAGTATTTT.